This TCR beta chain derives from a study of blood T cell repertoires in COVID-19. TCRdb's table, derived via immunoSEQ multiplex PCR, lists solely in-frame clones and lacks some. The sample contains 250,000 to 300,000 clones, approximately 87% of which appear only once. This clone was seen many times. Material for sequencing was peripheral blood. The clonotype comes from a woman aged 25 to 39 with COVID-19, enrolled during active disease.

In DNA form, the CDR3 reads TGTGCCAGCAGTGGAACGGAAGGGGCCTACTACGAGCAGTACTTC. Protein: CASSGTEGAYYEQYF. The J gene is TRBJ2-7, the V gene TRBV2; TRBD1 is a possible D gene (5 bases). V was trimmed by 4 bases and J by 3 bases, leaving 16 bases between them. The CDR3 spans 15 residues. The germline V gene encodes CDR1 SNHLY and CDR2 FYNNEI.